This entry lists 9 T cell receptor beta chains sequenced from one sample in a study of radiotherapy plus CTLA-4 blockade in lung cancer (dated by TCRdb to between 2018 and 2020). The library was obtained by the immunoSEQ multiplex PCR assay. As stored in TCRdb, this immuneACCESS dataset retains in-frame rearrangements with V and J assigned. A fraction of the clones does not appear; measured against another copy, unresolved V genes explain less than half of the discrepancy, and the remainder lacks a known reason. Within this sample are 100,000 to 150,000 clones, with about 77% of them counted one time only. Clones ranked in the top ten supply about 5.2% of the sample. This sample comprised peripheral blood, obtained from a patient treated with radiotherapy plus ipilimumab. Every receptor here comes from a human donor with non-small cell lung cancer who had a partial response to radiotherapy plus ipilimumab.

The rearrangement joins TRBV9 to TRBJ2-1; 8 nucleotides line up with TRBD1. Germline V lookup: CDR1 SGDLS, CDR2 YYNGEE. Losses at the gene ends were 4 bases for V and 1 base for J; bases not matched to a gene: 4. This CDR3 is 15 amino acids long. The CDR3 protein is CASSPRDRSYNEQFF. The CDR3 coding sequence is TGTGCCAGCAGCCCCCGGGACAGGTCCTACAATGAGCAGTTCTTC.

This clone was detected only a few times. J is TRBJ1-5 and V is TRBV7-9, with TRBD1 identical over 8 bases. J lost 6 bases, V lost 4 bases, and 8 bases had no gene match. Germline values: CDR1 SEHNR, CDR2 FQNEAQ (reference sequence). CDR3 length equals 15 residues. In DNA, the CDR3 is TGTGCCAGCAGCTCTGGACAGGGTGATTCTCAGCCCCAGCATTTT. Its translation: CASSSGQGDSQPQHF.

The gene calls are TRBV27 and TRBJ2-5; weak D call: TRBD1 (6 bases). Near its end, the DNA agrees better with TRBJ2-7, so the J call may be wrong. The CDR3 totals 14 residues. Germline CDR1 MNHEY, CDR2 SMNVEV (reference sequence). In nucleotides, the CDR3 is TGTGCCAGCAGTTTGGCCAGGGGACCCTACGAGCAGTACTTC. Its protein product is CASSLARGPYEQYF.

In its sample, this clone was seen a few times. The chain has TRBV6-6 and TRBJ2-4, with a weak D call TRBD1 (6 bases). The germline V and J ends were trimmed by 5 bases and 0 bases, with 11 bases remaining between them. CDR1 MNHNY and CDR2 SVGAGI come from the germline V gene (reference sequence). This CDR3 spans 15 amino acids. CDR3 sequence (DNA): TGTGCCAGCAGTCGACCACAGGGAGCCAAAAACATTCAGTACTTC. This encodes CASSRPQGAKNIQYF.

The chain has TRBV19 and TRBJ1-5; TRBD1 matches 9 bases. The germline V gene has CDR1 LNHDA and CDR2 SQIVND (reference sequence). There are 16 residues in the CDR3. Germline trimming cut 0 bases from V and 4 bases from J; bases unmatched to any gene: 4. CDR3 bases: TGTGCCAGTAGTATAGATGGAGGACAGGGGAATCAGCCCCAGCATTTT. Translating gives CASSIDGGQGNQPQHF.

The chain uses TRBV6-6 and TRBJ1-6; TRBD1 is a possible D gene (5 bases). V dropped 10 bases and J dropped 2 bases, with 15 bases sitting between them. Germline CDR1 reads MNHNY; CDR2 reads SVGAGI (reference sequence). The CDR3 has 15 residues. The CDR3 nucleotides are TGTGCCACCTCGACTGGGGGGACCTATAATTCACCCCTCCACTTT. The encoded protein is CATSTGGTYNSPLHF.

Notes on this clone: The sample carries other DNA sequences with the same CDR3. J is TRBJ2-7 and V is TRBV6-5; 8 bases map to TRBD1. CDR1 and CDR2 from the germline V gene are MNHEY and SVGAGI. This CDR3 has 14 residues. V lost 5 bases to trimming and J lost 4 bases; unmatched junction nucleotides: 7. This CDR3 is CASSARTGSYEQYV. CDR3 DNA sequence: TGTGCCAGCAGTGCCCGGACAGGGAGTTACGAGCAGTACGTC.

The J gene is TRBJ1-4, the V gene TRBV5-1, with a tentative D call TRBD1 (6 bases). V was cut by 3 bases and J by 8 bases, with 20 bases left in between. The length of the CDR3 is 16 residues. In germline, CDR1 is SGHRS, CDR2 YFSETQ. The CDR3 nucleotides are TGCGCCAGCAGCTCTACCCCAACAGGGTTCCGGGAAAAACTGTTTTTT. Encoded protein: CASSSTPTGFREKLFF. Complete variable domain (other parts from reference TRBV5-1 and TRBJ1-4): KAGVTQTPRYLIKTRGQQVTLSCSPISGHRSVSWYQQTPGQGLQFLFEYFSETQRNKGNFPGRFSGRQFSNSRSEMNVSTLELGDSALYLCASSSTPTGFREKLFFGSGTQLSVL.

The chain recombines TRBV18 with TRBJ2-1; D may be TRBD2 (5 bases). Germline loops: CDR1 KGHSH, CDR2 LQKENI. This CDR3 has 14 residues. Trimming shortened V by 0 bases and J by 8 bases, and 11 bases separated the two germline ends. Written as DNA, the CDR3 is TGTGCCAGCTCACCACCCAGCGGCACAGATGAGCAGTTCTTC. Encoded protein: CASSPPSGTDEQFF.